This T cell receptor beta chain was identified in a study of T-cell reconstitution after alpha-beta-depleted transplantation in children. The V gene end was trimmed by 3 bases and the J gene end by 1 base; junction bases not matched to a gene: 5. This CDR3 contains 15 residues. From germline, CDR1 is MGHRA and CDR2 YSYEKL. Preparation of the TCRbeta library involved a method that used unique molecular identifiers. One entry per CDR3 protein, called by TCRdb with MiXCR from the PCR reads. The table includes nearly 400,000 distinct CDR3 sequences, approximately 20% detected once. The chain recombines TRBV4-1 with TRBJ2-7, with TRBD2 matching over 8 bases. The receptor was derived from a human donor who donated a stem cell graft to a child with acute myeloid leukemia. The input for sequencing was PBMCs from the stem cell graft donor, taken from the stem cell graft. CDR3 in amino acids: CASSHPGGASYEQYF. In nucleotides, the CDR3 is TGCGCCAGCAGCCATCCGGGGGGGGCTTCCTACGAGCAGTACTTC.